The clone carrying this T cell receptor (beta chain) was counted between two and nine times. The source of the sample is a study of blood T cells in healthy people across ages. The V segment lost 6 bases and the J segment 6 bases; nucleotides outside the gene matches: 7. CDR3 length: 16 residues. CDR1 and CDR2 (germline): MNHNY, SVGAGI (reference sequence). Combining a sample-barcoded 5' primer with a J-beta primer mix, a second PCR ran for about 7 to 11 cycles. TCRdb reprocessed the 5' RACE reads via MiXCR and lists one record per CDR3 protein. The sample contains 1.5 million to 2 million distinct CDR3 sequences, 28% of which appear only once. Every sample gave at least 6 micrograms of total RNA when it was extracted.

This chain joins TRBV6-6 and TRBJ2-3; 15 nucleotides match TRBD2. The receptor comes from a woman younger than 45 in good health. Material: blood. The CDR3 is CASRTRTSGGADTQYF. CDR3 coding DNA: TGTGCCAGCAGGACCCGGACTAGCGGGGGGGCTGATACGCAGTATTTT.